These 18 T cell receptor beta chains share one sample of origin, sequenced in a study of PD-1 blockade in classical Hodgkin lymphoma (dated by TCRdb to the early 2020s). Library preparation was by the immunoSEQ multiplex PCR assay. Not all clones reach the TCRdb copy of this immuneACCESS table, which keeps in-frame sequences only. Checked studies attribute under half of the gap to unresolved V genes and leave the rest unexplained. This sample lists 15,000 to 20,000 clones; roughly four fifths were detected once. The top ten clones comprise less than 1.5% of the sample. The sample's time point, from its label and the paper: newly diagnosed, previously untreated cHL patient sample. Magnetic negative selection with a Miltenyi CD4+ T cell isolation kit was used to purify CD4+ T cells from thawed PBMCs. Specimen: CD4+ T cells from blood. These receptors all stem from a human donor with classical Hodgkin lymphoma.

A remark on this clone: At one boundary the junction diverges from the germline segment, which might be a read error. This sequence joins TRBV10-1 and TRBJ2-1, with 10 nucleotides matching TRBD1. Germline CDR1 reads WNHNN; CDR2 reads SYGVQD (reference sequence). The CDR3 has 12 residues. The CDR3 DNA follows: TGCGCCAGCAGTGGGACCGGGACAGGGGTTCTCTTC. Protein product: CASSGTGTGVLF.

V is TRBV6-5 and J is TRBJ1-2; maybe TRBD1 (6 bases). Looked up from germline, CDR1 is MNHEY and CDR2 is SVGAGI. Deletions cut 6 bases from V and 8 bases from J, with 16 bases between. This CDR3 comprises 13 residues. The CDR3 here is CASSQIQGGGYTF. The CDR3 DNA reads as TGTGCCAGCAGCCAGATACAGGGAGGCGGCTACACCTTC.

The chain joins TRBV6-5 to TRBJ2-7, with 8 bases fitting TRBD1. Trimming cost V 5 bases and J 1 base; bases outside gene matches: 7. The germline V gene encodes CDR1 MNHEY and CDR2 SVGAGI. This CDR3 is built from 15 residues. The CDR3 reads CASSKTGATSYEQYF. CDR3 nucleotides: TGTGCCAGCAGTAAGACAGGGGCGACGTCCTACGAGCAGTACTTC.

V is TRBV9 and J is TRBJ2-5; the match to TRBD2 covers 8 bases. CDR1 and CDR2 (germline): SGDLS, YYNGEE. V shed 0 bases and J 1 base; nucleotides not matched to a gene: 2. There are 15 residues in the CDR3. The CDR3 loop is CASSVAREGQETQYF. In DNA, the CDR3 is TGTGCCAGCAGCGTAGCACGGGAGGGCCAAGAGACCCAGTACTTC.

The chain couples TRBV7-9 to TRBJ2-1; 9 bases align to TRBD2. Germline assignment: CDR1 SEHNR and CDR2 FQNEAQ (reference sequence). The CDR3 length is 15 residues. V lost 5 bases to trimming and J lost 1 base; unmatched junction nucleotides: 3. CDR3: CASSPSGRSYNEQFF. The CDR3 DNA sequence: TGTGCCAGCAGCCCGAGCGGGAGGTCCTACAATGAGCAGTTCTTC.

The J gene is TRBJ2-3, the V gene TRBV25-1; D unresolved. Germline CDR1 is MGHDK and CDR2 is SYGVNS. This CDR3 contains 14 residues. V was trimmed by 4 bases and J by 1 base, leaving 9 bases between them. CDR3: CASSAWMGTDTQYF. DNA of the CDR3: TGTGCCAGCAGTGCCTGGATGGGCACAGATACGCAGTATTTT.

The CDR3 DNA reads TGTGCCAGTAGTCCGCGACAGGAAAAAACTAACTATGGCTACACCTTC. It specifies CASSPRQEKTNYGYTF. The V and J genes are TRBV19 and TRBJ1-2; D is possibly TRBD1 (6 bases). CDR1 and CDR2 from the germline V gene are LNHDA and SQIVND (reference sequence). The CDR3 is made up of 16 amino acids. Trimming stripped 5 bases from V and 0 bases from J, with 16 bases between.

The chain recombines TRBV7-9 with TRBJ2-7; D possibly corresponds to TRBD1 (5 bases). Trimming left V 5 bases short and J 6 bases short, with 11 bases between. The CDR3 is 12 residues long. Germline-derived CDR1 and CDR2 are SEHNR and FQNEAQ (reference sequence). The chain's CDR3 is CASSQQGLEQYF. The CDR3 DNA is TGTGCCAGCAGCCAGCAGGGCCTCGAGCAGTACTTC.

The chain links TRBV28 to TRBJ2-5; TRBD1 matches 8 bases. The trim removed 3 bases at V and 6 bases at J, leaving 3 bases unmatched. This CDR3 is 13 amino acids long. Germline CDR1 and CDR2: MDHEN and SYDVKM. The CDR3 loop is CASSFRQGKTQYF. The CDR3 DNA follows: TGTGCCAGCAGTTTCCGACAGGGGAAGACCCAGTACTTC. Based on the CDR3 plus reference TRBV28 and TRBJ2-5, the full variable domain is DVKVTQSSRYLVKRTGEKVFLECVQDMDHENMFWYRQDPGLGLRLIYFSYDVKMKEKGDIPEGYSVSREKKERFSLILESASTNQTSMYLCASSFRQGKTQYFGPGTRLLVL.

This chain links TRBV10-3 with TRBJ2-2; TRBD2 might be the D (6 bases). The V gene's germline CDR1 is ENHRY and CDR2 SYGVKD. V was clipped by 2 bases and J by 1 base, with 14 bases between them. CDR3 length: 17 residues. CDR3: CAISERAGGVNTGELFF. CDR3 DNA sequence: TGTGCCATCAGTGAGAGGGCTGGCGGGGTGAACACCGGGGAGCTGTTTTTT.

This chain connects TRBV11-2 to TRBJ2-3; perhaps D is TRBD1 or TRBD2 (6 bases each). Germline CDR1 reads SGHAT; CDR2 reads FQNNGV. Trimming removed 0 bases from V and 1 base from J, with 8 bases in between. This CDR3 is 15 amino acids long. CDR3 sequence (DNA): TGTGCCAGCAGCTTAGATGGGGGGCGCACAGATACGCAGTATTTT. This gives the protein CASSLDGGRTDTQYF.

The chain is built from TRBV7-2 and TRBJ2-1; 7 positions match TRBD1. V lost 5 bases to trimming and J lost 7 bases; unmatched junction nucleotides: 5. CDR3 length equals 13 residues. Germline-derived CDR1 and CDR2 are SGHTA and FQGNSA. This CDR3 is CASSLRQGNEQFF. The CDR3 DNA is TGTGCCAGCAGCCTCCGACAGGGTAATGAGCAGTTCTTC.

The chain employs TRBV29-1 and TRBJ2-1; D uncertain. The ends were cut back, 7 bases at V and 3 bases at J, with 13 bases in the middle. The CDR3 is 13 residues long. CDR1 and CDR2 from the germline V gene are SQVTM and ANQGSEA. The CDR3 nucleotides are TGCAGCGGGGCCCGGACGGACTACAATGAGCAGTTCTTC. Translated, it gives CSGARTDYNEQFF.

The CDR3 nucleotides read TGTGCCAGCAGCCAAGATGGGGTTGAGCAGTTCTTC. Protein: CASSQDGVEQFF. This chain links TRBV4-2 with TRBJ2-1; D is unresolved. Germline-derived CDR1 and CDR2 are LGHNA and YNFKEQ. V lost 0 bases, J lost 9 bases, and 6 bases lay in between. The CDR3 runs to 12 residues.

This chain connects TRBV29-1 to TRBJ2-7, with D possibly TRBD1 on 6 matching bases. The CDR3 spans 12 residues. Germline V lookup: CDR1 SQVTM, CDR2 ANQGSEA. Trimming pared 7 bases from V and 3 bases from J, leaving 13 bases between. The CDR3 sequence: CSASGQIYEQYF. As DNA, the CDR3 is TGCAGCGCTTCCGGACAGATCTACGAGCAGTACTTC.

The chain is built from TRBV5-4 and TRBJ2-1; D remains ambiguous. The CDR3 has 13 amino acids. Germline values: CDR1 SGHNT, CDR2 YYREEE (reference sequence). Trimming removed 0 bases from V and 9 bases from J, with 10 bases in between. CDR3 coding DNA: TGTGCCAGCAGCTTGGCGGCAAACGGTGAGCAGTTCTTC. The encoded protein is CASSLAANGEQFF.

This chain connects TRBV28 to TRBJ1-4; 8 nucleotides align to TRBD1. The CDR3 covers 14 residues. CDR1 is MDHEN, CDR2 SYDVKM, per germline. V lost 4 bases to trimming and J lost 7 bases; unmatched junction nucleotides: 5. The CDR3 loop reads CASSSDRDFEKLFF. The CDR3 coding sequence is TGTGCCAGCAGTTCGGACAGGGATTTTGAAAAACTGTTTTTT.

The rearrangement joins TRBV6-5 to TRBJ1-3; D may be TRBD1 (5 bases). This CDR3 spans 14 amino acids. Germline V CDR1 and CDR2: MNHEY, SVGAGI. V gave up 5 bases and J gave up 3 bases, with 11 bases separating them. CDR3 coding DNA: TGTGCCAGCAGTCAAGGGGTGCATGGAAACACCATATATTTT. It encodes CASSQGVHGNTIYF.